This T cell receptor (beta chain) derives from a study of sequential checkpoint blockade in melanoma. Study as a whole: Matched biopsies came pretreatment and at week 13 for 20 to 25 patients.

This clone was counted at least ten times. Method: immunoSEQ multiplex PCR; TCRdb's copy keeps in-frame clones and lacks some. The table lists thousands of clones, over 25% of them singletons. Treatment specified: randomized to nivolumab then ipilimumab (arm A) or the reverse (arm B). Between the trimmed V and J ends, which lost 7 bases and 0 bases, there was a span of 13 bases. Looked up from germline, CDR1 is SGHNT and CDR2 is YENEEA. The CDR3 extends over 15 amino acids. The origin of this receptor is a human donor with melanoma. The specimen comprised tumor tissue (inferred from file names), sampled from a patient given nivolumab and ipilimumab in sequence. The J gene is TRBJ2-1, the V gene TRBV11-3; possible D gene TRBD2, 6 bases. The CDR3 region has the DNA TGTGCCAGCAACATCGGGGGAAGCTCCTACAATGAGCAGTTCTTC. Protein sequence: CASNIGGSSYNEQFF.